These 17 T cell receptor beta chains were all obtained from the same sample, sequenced in a study of CD8+ T cells in alopecia areata. Extracted RNA was reverse transcribed, and the resulting cDNA served as sequencing template. Libraries were prepared by immunoSEQ multiplex PCR; TCRdb keeps only in-frame clonotypes and omits some of them. Here the sample spans a few hundred thousand clones, 40% to 45% being singletons. Regarding treatment: oral pan-JAK inhibitor, 5-10 mg twice daily. Source: CD4+ T cells sorted from blood, taken between weeks 36 and 40, from a patient treated with tofacitinib. The receptors were gathered from a human donor with alopecia areata.

The rearrangement joins TRBV4-1 to TRBJ1-5; D is ambiguous. Germline CDR1 and CDR2: MGHRA and YSYEKL. The V end lost 0 bases, the J end lost 4 bases, and 7 bases lay between the germline ends. The CDR3 is 14 amino acids. CDR3 sequence (DNA): TGCGCCAGCAGCCAAGACAGAATGAATCAGCCCCAGCATTTT. It specifies CASSQDRMNQPQHF.

V gene TRBV15 combines with J gene TRBJ2-7; no clear D. CDR3 length equals 13 residues. Germline loops: CDR1 LNHNV, CDR2 YYDKDF (reference sequence). V was pared by 5 bases and J by 6 bases, with 14 bases between. CDR3 DNA: TGTGCCACCAGCCTGATAACGAGATCCGAGCAGTACTTC. It is translated as CATSLITRSEQYF.

The chain joins TRBV30 to TRBJ1-2; no definite D call. This CDR3 contains 9 residues. Germline assignment: CDR1 GTSNPN and CDR2 SVGIG (reference sequence). V was pared by 6 bases and J by 5 bases, with 4 bases between. The CDR3 DNA reads as TGTGCCTGTTGTTATGGCTACACCTTC. Its translation is CACCYGYTF.

In the case of this clone: In the same sample, other DNA sequences code for this CDR3. This chain connects TRBV29-1 to TRBJ2-5; 9 bases agree with TRBD1. The last part of the DNA fits TRBJ2-7 better; the J call may be wrong. Per germline, CDR1 SQVTM and CDR2 ANQGSEA. The CDR3 is 12 residues long. CDR3 in DNA: TGCAGCGTGGGACAGGGTTCCTACGAGCAGTACTTC. It is translated as CSVGQGSYEQYF.

The chain combines TRBV9 with TRBJ2-3; D possibly matches TRBD1 or TRBD2 (5 bases each). V was pared by 0 bases and J by 1 base, with 12 bases between. This CDR3 comprises 16 residues. Germline CDR1 reads SGDLS; CDR2 reads YYNGEE. Here the CDR3 reads CASSVEGPLRTDTQYF. CDR3 bases: TGTGCCAGCAGCGTAGAGGGACCCCTCCGCACAGATACGCAGTATTTT.

In this sample, this clone turned up a few times. The chain has TRBV5-6 and TRBJ1-2; 8 bases match TRBD1. V was pared by 6 bases and J by 5 bases, with 3 bases of the junction left unmatched. Per germline, CDR1 SGHDT and CDR2 YYEEEE. The CDR3 runs to 12 residues. The CDR3 loop is CASTTGGYGYTF. The CDR3 DNA is TGTGCCAGCACCACAGGGGGATATGGCTACACCTTC.

The CDR3 protein is CASSFSGTSTDTQYF. The CDR3 DNA sequence: TGCGCCAGCAGCTTTAGCGGGACTAGCACAGATACGCAGTATTTT. The chain combines TRBV5-1 with TRBJ2-3, with 8 bases fitting TRBD2. Per germline, CDR1 SGHRS and CDR2 YFSETQ. CDR3 size: 15 residues. Trimming at V came to 2 bases and at J to 0 bases, leaving 2 bases not matched to a gene.

The chain recombines TRBV19 with TRBJ2-5; possible D gene TRBD1, 6 bases. This CDR3 comprises 12 residues. V lost 5 bases and J lost 5, with 9 bases in between. Germline V gives CDR1 LNHDA, CDR2 SQIVND (reference sequence). The DNA of the CDR3 is TGTGCCAGTAGTGACCAGGGGGAGACCCAGTACTTC. Translating gives CASSDQGETQYF.

This chain connects TRBV30 to TRBJ2-1; 8 positions match TRBD2. The CDR3 extends over 14 amino acids. CDR1 GTSNPN and CDR2 SVGIG come from the germline V gene (reference sequence). The ends lost 4 bases at V and 4 bases at J; junction bases unmatched: 6. The CDR3 spells CAWTSGGVYNEQFF. The CDR3 nucleotides are TGTGCCTGGACAAGCGGGGGTGTTTACAATGAGCAGTTCTTC.

The chain recombines TRBV2 with TRBJ2-6; D remains unclear. Trimming left V 6 bases short and J 2 bases short, with 8 bases between. The CDR3 has 14 residues. Germline V gene sequence: CDR1 SNHLY, CDR2 FYNNEI. CDR3 residues: CASRTETGANVLTF. In DNA, the CDR3 is TGTGCCAGCAGGACGGAGACTGGGGCCAACGTCCTGACTTTC.

This chain joins TRBV30 and TRBJ2-7; D perhaps matches TRBD1 (6 bases). Trimming cost V 4 bases and J 5 bases, with 18 bases left between them. The CDR3 covers 14 residues. The V gene's germline CDR1 is GTSNPN and CDR2 SVGIG (reference sequence). This CDR3 is CAWTLGTSLHEQYF. CDR3 DNA sequence: TGTGCCTGGACCCTCGGGACAAGCCTCCACGAGCAGTACTTC.

This clone appeared once. Additional DNA sequences in this sample encode the identical CDR3. CDR3 amino acids: CASRRLAGDYEQYF. In DNA, the CDR3 is TGTGCCAGCAGAAGACTAGCGGGCGACTACGAGCAGTACTTC. V usage is TRBV2 and J usage is TRBJ2-7; the match to TRBD2 covers 10 bases. The germline V gene has CDR1 SNHLY and CDR2 FYNNEI. The trim removed 6 bases at V and 3 bases at J, leaving 5 bases unmatched. The CDR3 contains 14 residues.

The chain is built from TRBV7-9 and TRBJ2-6, with unresolved D. The CDR3 is made up of 14 amino acids. Trimming cost V 1 base and J 4 bases, with 5 bases left between them. The V gene's germline CDR1 is SEHNR and CDR2 FQNEAQ (reference sequence). CDR3 amino acids: CASSLVRGANVLTF. The DNA for the CDR3 is TGTGCCAGCAGCTTAGTTCGGGGGGCCAACGTCCTGACTTTC.

This chain joins TRBV11-3 and TRBJ2-3; maybe TRBD2 (6 bases). From germline, CDR1 is SGHNT and CDR2 YENEEA. Between the trimmed V and J ends, which lost 8 bases and 6 bases, there was a span of 9 bases. This CDR3 has 11 amino acids. The CDR3 DNA reads as TGTGCCAGCGGCCGGGGGGATACGCAGTATTTT. The encoded protein is CASGRGDTQYF.

This clone was seen a handful of times. V gene TRBV18 combines with J gene TRBJ1-1, with D possibly matching TRBD1 (5 bases). Trimming removed 3 bases at V and 1 base at J, with 15 bases between. CDR3 length: 16 amino acids. From germline, CDR1 is KGHSH and CDR2 LQKENI. The CDR3 region has the DNA TGTGCCAGCTCACCCACGGGGCAGGGCCCGAACACTGAAGCTTTCTTT. Protein product: CASSPTGQGPNTEAFF.

This clone has ten or more counts. This chain connects TRBV14 to TRBJ2-1; D ambiguous. The germline V gene encodes CDR1 SGHDN and CDR2 FVKESK. V dropped 2 bases and J dropped 10 bases, with 12 bases sitting between them. This CDR3 has 13 amino acids. The CDR3 region is CASSQRQLGEQFF. Written as DNA, the CDR3 is TGTGCCAGCAGCCAACGCCAGCTTGGGGAGCAGTTCTTC.

The chain joins TRBV4-3 to TRBJ2-3; D is ambiguous. Trimming cost V 3 bases and J 9 bases, with 10 bases left between them. Germline loops: CDR1 LGHNA, CDR2 YSLEER. The length of the CDR3 is 12 residues. As DNA, the CDR3 is TGCGCCAGCAGCCAGCAAGTGGGCACGCAGTATTTT. The encoded protein is CASSQQVGTQYF.